The present T cell receptor beta chain was sequenced within a study of blood T cell repertoires in COVID-19. About the study: PBMCs, B-cell-depleted T cells, or T cells were the source of the cDNA or gDNA that made up the material.

TCRdb keeps only in-frame clones here, not all; method: immunoSEQ multiplex PCR. Among fewer than 300,000 clones listed, about 89% were seen once. This CDR3 has 14 residues. Per the germline V gene, CDR1 is MRHNA and CDR2 is SNTAGT. Trimming removed 2 bases from V and 4 bases from J, with 10 bases in between. The sample taken for sequencing was peripheral blood. The chain carries TRBV6-4 and TRBJ2-3, with a weak D call TRBD2 (6 bases). The receptor comes from a woman between 50 and 59 years old with acute or convalescent COVID-19. The CDR3 nucleotides read TGTGCCAGCAGTGACCAGACTAGTGCAGATACGCAGTATTTT. Its translation: CASSDQTSADTQYF.